This T cell receptor (beta chain) is from a study of OX40 agonist ivuxolimab in advanced cancers. The germline V and J ends were trimmed by 0 bases and 0 bases, with 12 bases remaining between them. Germline V gene lookup returns CDR1 MNHEY and CDR2 SMNVEV (reference sequence). The CDR3 has 17 residues. Assay used: immunoSEQ multiplex PCR; TCRdb lists only in-frame clones, some missing. This sample has tens of thousands of clones, with about 88% found just once. Enrollment shut out patients with autoimmune disease history or systemic immunosuppression. This sample comprised CD4+ or CD8+ T cells sorted from blood, obtained in a trial of the OX40 agonist ivuxolimab. This receptor was identified in an adult with an advanced solid tumor such as melanoma, head and neck, liver or kidney cancer. The genes are TRBV27 and TRBJ1-5; D uncertain. CDR3 coding DNA: TGTGCCAGCAGTTTATCGGGCAGCCCCTATAGCAATCAGCCCCAGCATTTT. It specifies CASSLSGSPYSNQPQHF.